These 9 T cell receptor beta chains share one sample of origin, sequenced in a study of blood T cell repertoires in COVID-19. The assay was immunoSEQ multiplex PCR, and TCRdb's table has in-frame clones only and misses some. This sample carries about 50,000 clones, 80% to 90% of them seen once, and the ten largest clones take 2% to 2.5%. Sequences were obtained from peripheral blood. The receptors were gathered from a woman older than 75 with COVID-19, enrolled during active disease.

V usage is TRBV3-1 (or the pseudogene TRBV3-2) and J usage is TRBJ1-5; 10 nucleotides align to TRBD1. Looked up from germline, CDR1 is LGHDT and CDR2 is YNNKEL (reference sequence). The CDR3 covers 15 residues. V lost 4 bases, J lost 5 bases, and 5 bases stayed unmatched. CDR3 nucleotide sequence: TGTGCCAGCAGCCCCCGACAGGGGGCTTATCAGCCCCAGCATTTT. This sequence encodes CASSPRQGAYQPQHF.

J is TRBJ1-2 and V is TRBV7-9; the D is unclear. CDR1 is SEHNR and CDR2 is FQNEAQ in the germline V gene (reference sequence). V lost 1 base, J lost 3 bases, and 6 bases lay in between. CDR3 length: 13 amino acids. The CDR3 loop is CASSLGDYYGYTF. The DNA of the CDR3 is TGTGCCAGCAGCTTAGGAGATTACTATGGCTACACCTTC.

This CDR3 is CASSPGGRTDTQYF. Here the CDR3 DNA reads TGTGCCAGCAGTCCGGGGGGCCGCACAGATACGCAGTATTTT. The chain joins TRBV2 to TRBJ2-3; D perhaps matches TRBD2 (7 bases). V was clipped by 5 bases and J by 1 base, with 10 bases between them. Germline-derived CDR1 and CDR2 are SNHLY and FYNNEI. This CDR3 region has 14 residues.

This chain joins TRBV14 and TRBJ1-3; D is undetermined. Trimming shortened V by 4 bases and J by 2 bases, and 9 bases separated the two germline ends. CDR3 length: 14 amino acids. Germline V lookup: CDR1 SGHDN, CDR2 FVKESK. The CDR3 sequence: CASSLEVPGNTIYF. The CDR3 DNA is TGTGCCAGCAGCCTGGAGGTTCCTGGAAACACCATATATTTT.

This rearrangement joins TRBV6-5 to TRBJ2-1; D is unclear. This CDR3 contains 13 residues. Between the trimmed V and J ends, which lost 5 bases and 7 bases, there was a span of 12 bases. Germline V gene lookup returns CDR1 MNHEY and CDR2 SVGAGI. DNA for the CDR3: TGTGCCAGCAGTCCCCCTCTAGGTAATGAGCAGTTCTTC. It is translated as CASSPPLGNEQFF.

The gene calls are TRBV11-2 and TRBJ1-1, with 7 nucleotides matching TRBD1. This CDR3 has 14 amino acids. Germline CDR1 and CDR2: SGHAT and FQNNGV. The V gene end was trimmed by 5 bases and the J gene end by 4 bases; junction bases not matched to a gene: 7. CDR3 nucleotides: TGTGCCAGCAGCGGAAACAGGGGTGGCACTGAAGCTTTCTTT. Its protein product is CASSGNRGGTEAFF.

The chain joins TRBV5-1 to TRBJ2-5, with 10 bases identical to TRBD2. V was pared by 3 bases and J by 0 bases, with 2 bases of the junction left unmatched. This CDR3 is built from 15 residues. Germline assignment: CDR1 SGHRS and CDR2 YFSETQ. DNA for the CDR3: TGCGCCAGCAGCTACGGACTAGCGGACCAAGAGACCCAGTACTTC. It yields the protein CASSYGLADQETQYF.

This clone was detected a few times. The genes are TRBV4-2 and TRBJ2-3; 10 bases match TRBD2. Per germline, CDR1 LGHNA and CDR2 YNFKEQ. The CDR3 spans 16 residues. The trim removed 0 bases at V and 6 bases at J, leaving 6 bases unmatched. CDR3 bases: TGTGCCAGCAGCCAAGACAGCGGGAGGGCCATGGATACGCAGTATTTT. Amino acid sequence: CASSQDSGRAMDTQYF.

The rearrangement links TRBV18 to TRBJ2-2; D perhaps matches TRBD1 (6 bases). CDR1 KGHSH and CDR2 LQKENI come from the germline V gene. Trimming took 9 bases from V and 5 from J, leaving 10 bases between them. This CDR3 spans 12 amino acids. CDR3 DNA: TGTGCCAGTCAAACAGGGACCGGGGAGCTGTTTTTT. Translating gives CASQTGTGELFF.